This entry lists 2 T cell receptor beta chains sequenced from one sample in a study of T cell responses to AZD1222 COVID-19 vaccine (TCRdb year 2021). Receptor libraries were prepared by the immunoSEQ multiplex PCR assay. Entries here come from immuneACCESS through TCRdb and include only in-frame sequences with V and J called. Some clones fail to appear in such tables; in the studies checked, an unresolved V gene covers under half of the shortfall, and the cause of the remainder is unknown. This sample lists around 150,000 clones; about 90% were detected once. Of the sample, roughly 4.3% is held by the ten largest clones. Read against the paper, the sample's time point label means: baseline before first vaccination. The treatment or condition label corresponds to: meningococcal conjugate vaccine given as trial control. Source: peripheral blood, taken on day 0 of MenACWY control vaccination. Receptors originate from an adult in good health.

V gene TRBV5-1 combines with J gene TRBJ1-2; 10 bases align to TRBD1. V shed 4 bases and J 2 bases; nucleotides not matched to a gene: 5. The CDR3 has 15 residues. In germline, CDR1 is SGHRS, CDR2 YFSETQ. The CDR3 nucleotides are TGCGCCAGCAGCCCTAGGGGACAGGGGAACTATGGCTACACCTTC. It translates to CASSPRGQGNYGYTF.

V and J are TRBV7-3 and TRBJ2-1, with 10 positions matching TRBD1. V shed 2 bases, J shed 3 bases, and the junction held 4 bases outside the gene matches. The CDR3 runs 16 residues. Germline values: CDR1 SGHTA, CDR2 FQGTGA. The CDR3 sequence is CASSLAGTGDYNEQFF. As DNA, the CDR3 is TGTGCCAGCAGCTTAGCCGGGACAGGGGACTACAATGAGCAGTTCTTC.